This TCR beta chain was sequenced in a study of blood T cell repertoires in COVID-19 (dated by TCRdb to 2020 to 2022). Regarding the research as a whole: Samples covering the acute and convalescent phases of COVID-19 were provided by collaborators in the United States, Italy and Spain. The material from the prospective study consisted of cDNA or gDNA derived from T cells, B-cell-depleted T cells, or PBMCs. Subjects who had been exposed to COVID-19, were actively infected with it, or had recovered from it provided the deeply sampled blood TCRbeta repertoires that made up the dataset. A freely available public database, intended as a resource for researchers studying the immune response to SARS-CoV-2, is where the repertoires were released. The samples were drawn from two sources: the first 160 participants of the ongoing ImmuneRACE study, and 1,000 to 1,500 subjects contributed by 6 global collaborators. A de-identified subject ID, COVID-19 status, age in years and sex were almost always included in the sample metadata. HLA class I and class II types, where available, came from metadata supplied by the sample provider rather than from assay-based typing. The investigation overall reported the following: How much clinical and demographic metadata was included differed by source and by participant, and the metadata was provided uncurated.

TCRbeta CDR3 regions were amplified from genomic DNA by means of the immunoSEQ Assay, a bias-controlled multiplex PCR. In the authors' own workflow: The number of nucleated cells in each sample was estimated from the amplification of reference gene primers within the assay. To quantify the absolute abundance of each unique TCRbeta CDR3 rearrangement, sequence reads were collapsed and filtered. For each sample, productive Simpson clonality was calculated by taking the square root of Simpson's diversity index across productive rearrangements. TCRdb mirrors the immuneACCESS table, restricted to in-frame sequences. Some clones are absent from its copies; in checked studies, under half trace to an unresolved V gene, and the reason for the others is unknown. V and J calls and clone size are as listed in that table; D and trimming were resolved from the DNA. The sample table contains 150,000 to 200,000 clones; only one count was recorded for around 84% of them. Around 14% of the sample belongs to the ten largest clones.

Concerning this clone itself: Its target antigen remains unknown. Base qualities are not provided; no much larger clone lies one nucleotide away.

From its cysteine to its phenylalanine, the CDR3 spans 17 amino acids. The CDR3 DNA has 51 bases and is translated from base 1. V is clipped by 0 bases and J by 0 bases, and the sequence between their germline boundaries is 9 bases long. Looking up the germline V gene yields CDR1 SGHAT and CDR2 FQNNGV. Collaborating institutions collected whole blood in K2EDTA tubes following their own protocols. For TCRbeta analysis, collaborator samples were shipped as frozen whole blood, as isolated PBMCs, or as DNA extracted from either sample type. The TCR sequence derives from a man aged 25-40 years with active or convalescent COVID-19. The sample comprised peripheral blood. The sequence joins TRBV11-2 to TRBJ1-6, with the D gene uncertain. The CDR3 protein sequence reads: CASSLDKGSSYNSPLHF. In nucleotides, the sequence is TGTGCCAGCAGCTTAGATAAAGGGAGCTCCTATAATTCACCCCTCCACTTT.